This T cell receptor (beta chain) emerged from a study of T cells after yellow fever vaccination. Whole-study results and caveats: There was a small share of clonotypes that showed up in both the CD4 and CD8 compartments. A secondary response was less intense yet reached its peak sooner, at day 5 versus 15.

5'RACE template switching produced TCR cDNA carrying a universal primer site and UMIs. TCRdb reanalysed the 5' RACE reads using MiXCR and keeps one entry per CDR3 protein. The sample lists about 260,000 distinct CDR3 sequences; about an eighth were seen once. On this clonotype itself: The antigen is unknown.

This CDR3 has 15 residues. V was clipped by 6 bases and J by 5 bases, with 17 bases between them. The germline CDR1 and CDR2 sequences are SGHTA and FQGNSA. This receptor was obtained from a man aged 25 to 40 who received the YFV17D yellow fever vaccine. This chain uses TRBV7-2 with TRBJ2-1, with no clear D. The specimen comprised CD4+ T cells sorted from PBMCs, sampled 45 days after the yellow fever booster vaccination. CDR3 DNA sequence: TGTGCCAGCAGAATGATAGGCGGTTTAGACAATGAGCAGTTCTTC. Protein sequence: CASRMIGGLDNEQFF.